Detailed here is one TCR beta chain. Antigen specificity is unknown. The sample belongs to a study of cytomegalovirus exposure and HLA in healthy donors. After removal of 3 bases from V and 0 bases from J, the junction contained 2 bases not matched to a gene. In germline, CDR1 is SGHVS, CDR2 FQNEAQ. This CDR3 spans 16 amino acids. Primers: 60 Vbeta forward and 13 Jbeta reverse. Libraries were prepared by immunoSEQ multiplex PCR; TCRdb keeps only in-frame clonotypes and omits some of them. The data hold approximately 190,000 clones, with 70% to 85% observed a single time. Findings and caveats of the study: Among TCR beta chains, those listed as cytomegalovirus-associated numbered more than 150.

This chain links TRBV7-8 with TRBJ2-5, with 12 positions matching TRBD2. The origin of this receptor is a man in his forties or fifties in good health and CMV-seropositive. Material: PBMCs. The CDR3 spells CASSFGLAGNQETQYF. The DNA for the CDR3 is TGTGCCAGCAGCTTCGGACTAGCGGGGAACCAAGAGACCCAGTACTTC. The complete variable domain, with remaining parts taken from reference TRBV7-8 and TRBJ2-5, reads GAGVSQSPRYKVAKRGQDVALRCDPISGHVSLFWYQQALGQGPEFLTYFQNEAQLDKSGLPSDRFFAERPEGSVSTLKIQRTQQEDSAVYLCASSFGLAGNQETQYFGPGTRLLVL.